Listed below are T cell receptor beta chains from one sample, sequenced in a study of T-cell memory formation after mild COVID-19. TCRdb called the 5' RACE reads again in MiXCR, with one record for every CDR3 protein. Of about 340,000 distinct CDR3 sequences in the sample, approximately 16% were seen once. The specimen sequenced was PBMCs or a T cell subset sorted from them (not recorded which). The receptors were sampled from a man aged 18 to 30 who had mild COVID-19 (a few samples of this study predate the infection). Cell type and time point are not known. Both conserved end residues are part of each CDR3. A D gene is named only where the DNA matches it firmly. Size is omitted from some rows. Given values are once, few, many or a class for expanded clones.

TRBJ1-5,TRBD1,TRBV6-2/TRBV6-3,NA,CATQSQGAGHQPQHF,TGTGCCACCCAGTCACAGGGGGCCGGCCATCAGCCCCAGCATTTT
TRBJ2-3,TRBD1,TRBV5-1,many,CASSPNDPLRGRSRSDTQYF,TGCGCCAGCAGCCCGAACGATCCTCTCAGGGGGCGGTCTCGATCCGATACGCAGTATTTT
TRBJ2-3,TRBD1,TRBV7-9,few,CASTQPASGTETDTQYF,TGTGCCAGCACCCAACCGGCCTCGGGGACAGAGACAGATACGCAGTATTTT
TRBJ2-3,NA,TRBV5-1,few,CASGFGSRGPDTQYF,TGCGCCAGCGGGTTTGGGTCCCGAGGGCCAGATACGCAGTATTTT
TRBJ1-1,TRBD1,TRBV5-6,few,CASSEDRDTEAFF,TGTGCCAGCAGTGAGGACAGGGACACTGAAGCTTTCTTT
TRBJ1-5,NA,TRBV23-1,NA,CASSPSLPFGNQPQHF,TGCGCCAGCAGTCCATCGCTGCCGTTTGGCAATCAGCCCCAGCATTTT
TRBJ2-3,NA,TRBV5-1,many,CASSSGTGGTDTQYF,TGCGCCAGCAGCTCAGGCACGGGGGGCACAGATACGCAGTATTTT
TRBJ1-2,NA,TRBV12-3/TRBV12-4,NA,CASSSFPGPNTF,TGTGCCAGCAGTTCCTTCCCAGGGCCGAACACCTTC
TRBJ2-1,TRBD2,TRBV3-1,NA,CASRDGLAGNEQFF,TGTGCCAGCAGAGACGGACTAGCGGGGAATGAGCAGTTCTTC
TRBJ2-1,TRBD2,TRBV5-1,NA,CASSSAGPLYNEQFF,TGCGCCAGCAGCTCAGCGGGGCCCCTTTACAATGAGCAGTTCTTC
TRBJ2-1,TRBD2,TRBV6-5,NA,CASSYGAGVNEQFF,TGTGCCAGCAGTTACGGGGCGGGGGTAAATGAGCAGTTCTTC
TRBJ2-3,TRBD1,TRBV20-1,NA,CSAMPGGMADTQYF,TGCAGTGCTATGCCAGGGGGCATGGCGGATACGCAGTATTTT
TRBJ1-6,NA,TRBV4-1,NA,CASSYLGRNSPLHF,TGCGCCAGCAGCTACCTTGGCCGTAATTCACCCCTCCACTTT
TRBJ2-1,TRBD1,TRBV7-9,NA,CASSGLDRVWYEQFF,TGTGCCAGCAGCGGCCTTGACAGGGTGTGGTATGAGCAGTTCTTC
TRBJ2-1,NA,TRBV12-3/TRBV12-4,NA,CASIGGYNEQFF,TGTGCCAGCATTGGGGGCTACAATGAGCAGTTCTTC